The clone carrying this T cell receptor (beta chain) was picked up a small number of times. Its antigen is unidentified. This sample is part of a study of beta chain features in type 1 diabetes. Findings and limits, study-wide: Type 1 diabetes patients had moderately but significantly shorter TCRB CDR3s in all four CD4+ subsets.

Sorting of CD4+ naive, central memory, regulatory and stem cell-like memory cells was performed via CD45RO/CCR7/CD25/CD127/CD95/CD27. V was shortened by 6 bases and J by 0 bases, with 11 bases between the two germline ends. CDR1 and CDR2 (germline): SNHLY, FYNNEI. This CDR3 region has 15 residues. The entirety of the isolated RNA underwent reverse transcription, so expressed TCRB transcripts were sequenced. Using immunoSEQ multiplex PCR, the repertoire was profiled, and TCRdb retains in-frame clones only, with some absent. The table records roughly 150,000 clones, 7.5% to 8.5% of them present only once.

V is TRBV2 and J is TRBJ2-2; weak D call: TRBD2 (5 bases). The sequenced sample consisted of central memory CD4+ T cells from blood. This TCR was sampled from a man aged 18 to 35 with type 1 diabetes. In DNA, the CDR3 is TGTGCCAGCAGCTTTCAGCGGACGAACACCGGGGAGCTGTTTTTT. It is translated as CASSFQRTNTGELFF.